This T cell receptor (beta chain) was found in a study of regulatory T cells in long-lasting Graves disease. The time point: persistent/refractory GD, antithyroid drugs over 5 years with positive TRAb. TCR sequences were obtained from RNA taken from PBMCs. A note on this clonotype: What it recognizes is unknown. This sequence may be a read error, since a much larger clone differs from it by one base.

HTBI primers from iRepertoire and Arm-PCR of CDR3 regions yielded the TCR beta libraries. TCRdb called the multiplex PCR reads again in MiXCR, with one record for every CDR3 protein. The sample has around 500,000 distinct CDR3 sequences; around 21% are singletons. V was trimmed by 2 bases and J by 0 bases, leaving 11 bases between them. Germline loops: CDR1 SGHVS, CDR2 FQNEAQ. The CDR3 is 15 amino acids. Study-level points and caveats: For persistent Graves' patients, TCR diversity was lower than for newly diagnosed ones.

The sample here was peripheral blood mononuclear cells (PBMCs), taken when the disease was refractory, from a patient treated with antithyroid drugs. The chain joins TRBV7-8 to TRBJ2-7; TRBD2 is a possible D gene (5 bases). The sequence was obtained from a female donor with Graves disease. In nucleotides, the CDR3 is TGTGCCAGCAGCTTATGGGCGGGCTTCTCCTACGAGCAGTACTTC. Its translation is CASSLWAGFSYEQYF.